Shown below are 26 T cell receptor beta chains from a single sample sequenced in a study of regulatory T cells in long-lasting Graves disease. Described time point: newly diagnosed GD, antithyroid drugs for less than 3 months. RNA from PBMCs was the source of the TCR library. According to the study, TCR beta libraries were built with iRepertoire HTBI primers and CDR3-region Arm-PCR. TCRdb redid the calling of the multiplex PCR reads with MiXCR, one entry per CDR3 protein. The table lists some 220,000 distinct CDR3 sequences, approximately 18% of them singletons. The sample was also linked to a second study, of T cells in Graves' hyperthyroidism and ophthalmopathy.

The sample consisted of peripheral blood mononuclear cells (PBMCs), taken at new diagnosis, from a patient treated with antithyroid drugs. All receptors derive from a woman in her 30s with Graves disease.

In the case of this clonotype: A far larger clone differs by one base, so this is likely a read error. The CDR3: CASSPTNRGGTYEQYF. CDR3 nucleotides: TGTGCCAGCAGCCCTACCAACAGGGGCGGAACCTACGAGCAGTACTTC. The J gene is TRBJ2-3, the V gene TRBV11-2, with 7 bases aligning to TRBD1. The J call may be faulty, since TRBJ2-7 better matches the DNA end. In germline, CDR1 is SGHAT, CDR2 FQNNGV. This CDR3 is built from 16 residues.

This clonotype was observed many times. V is TRBV30 and J is TRBJ2-1; the D is unclear. The germline V gene has CDR1 GTSNPN and CDR2 SVGIG (reference sequence). V was clipped by 8 bases and J by 7 bases, with 12 bases between them. The CDR3 runs to 11 residues. CDR3 DNA sequence: TGTGCCCGCCGAGGATGGAATGAGCAGTTCTTC. It codes for CARRGWNEQFF. The complete variable domain, with remaining parts taken from reference TRBV30 and TRBJ2-1, reads SQTIHQWPATLVQPVGSPLSLECTVEGTSNPNLYWYRQAAGRGLQLLFYSVGIGQISSEVPQNLSASRPQDRQFILSSKKLLLSDSGFYLCARRGWNEQFFGPGTRLTVL.

Turning to this clonotype: Being one base from a much bigger clone, this may be a read error. This chain connects TRBV6-1 to TRBJ1-5; D call uncertain. The CDR3 loop spans 12 amino acids. In germline, CDR1 is MNHNS, CDR2 SASEGT. Here the CDR3 DNA reads TGTACCAGCAAGACGAGGGATCAGCCCCAGCATTTT. Protein product: CTSKTRDQPQHF.

This clonotype was picked up one time. The chain carries TRBV6-1 and TRBJ2-7; D is ambiguous. Germline values: CDR1 MNHNS, CDR2 SASEGT. Trimming removed 1 base at V and 3 bases at J, with 4 bases between. The CDR3 is 12 amino acids. The CDR3 DNA sequence: TGTGCCAGCAGTGAAGGGGGCTACGAGCAGTACTTC. This codes for CASSEGGYEQYF.

This clonotype was seen at least ten times. The chain is built from TRBV7-9 and TRBJ1-1, with D perhaps TRBD1 (5 bases). The V end was cut by 2 bases, the J end by 1 base, with 14 bases between. The CDR3 totals 16 residues. The V gene's germline CDR1 is SEHNR and CDR2 FQNEAQ (reference sequence). The CDR3: CASSLLVWGGNTEAFF. The CDR3 bases are TGTGCCAGCAGCTTACTTGTGTGGGGGGGGAACACTGAAGCTTTCTTT.

This clonotype has ten or more counts. The V and J genes are TRBV7-2 and TRBJ2-5; D is unresolved. Germline CDR1 reads SGHTA; CDR2 reads FQGNSA. With 5 bases removed from V and 7 bases from J, the gap between germline ends came to 29 bases. The CDR3 runs 18 residues. For the CDR3, the DNA is TGTGCCAGCAGCCACGCTCTGGCCCAGACCGGCACTCCAAGGACCCAGTACTTC. This sequence encodes CASSHALAQTGTPRTQYF.

This clonotype occurred a few times. This clone may be a read error of a much larger clone one base away. This chain joins TRBV9 and TRBJ1-5; 7 bases line up with TRBD1. Per germline, CDR1 SGDLS and CDR2 YYNGEE. The CDR3 consists of 14 residues. The CDR3 DNA follows: TGTGCCAGCAGCCTAGGACAGGCCGATCAGCCCCAGCGTTTT. Translating it yields CASSLGQADQPQRF. Looking up the rest from reference TRBV9 and TRBJ1-5 gives the full variable domain: DSGVTQTPKHLITATGQRVTLRCSPRSGDLSVYWYQQSLDQGLQFLIQYYNGEERAKGNILERFSAQQFPDLHSELNLSSLELGDSALYFCASSLGQADQPQRFGDGTRLSIL.

As regards this clonotype: Since no conserved phenylalanine or tryptophan closes the CDR3, a read error is the likely cause. It is unclear where the CDR3 begins or ends on the DNA, so no DNA is shown, and the CDR3 is as TCRdb lists it. The chain combines TRBV27 with TRBJ2-7; the table gives TRBD2 as D, unverified against the DNA. The CDR3 totals 15 residues, both ends included. Germline V gene sequence: CDR1 MNHEY, CDR2 SMNVEV (reference sequence). CDR3 sequence: CASSYGGGGAYELYL.

This clonotype was recorded many times. This chain connects TRBV20-1 to TRBJ2-5; unclear D gene. The CDR3 is 11 residues long. Per the germline V gene, CDR1 is DFQATT and CDR2 is SNEGSKA (reference sequence). Trimming stripped 2 bases from V and 9 bases from J, with 10 bases between. The CDR3 here is CSARPTEAQYF. The CDR3 nucleotides read TGCAGTGCTAGACCCACCGAGGCCCAGTACTTC.

This clonotype was found many times. This chain uses TRBV27 with TRBJ2-1; a weak D match, TRBD2 (7 bases). Germline CDR1 is MNHEY and CDR2 is SMNVEV (reference sequence). With 6 bases removed from V and 14 bases from J, the gap between germline ends came to 29 bases. The CDR3 extends over 16 amino acids. CDR3 residues: CASRRASNRGAPSEFF. The CDR3 nucleotides read TGTGCCAGCAGACGGGCGTCGAACCGGGGGGCACCATCGGAGTTCTTC.

This clonotype has at least ten counts. The chain joins TRBV7-9 to TRBJ1-1; maybe TRBD1 (5 bases). The CDR3 is 17 residues long. The V gene lost 5 bases and the J gene lost 4 bases, with 23 bases spanning the gap. Germline CDR1 is SEHNR and CDR2 is FQNEAQ (reference sequence). CDR3: CASSLRPWGTEGTEAFF. CDR3 nucleotide sequence: TGTGCCAGCAGCCTTCGACCGTGGGGGACCGAGGGCACTGAAGCTTTCTTT.

This clonotype was seen repeatedly, ten times or more. The CDR3 DNA reads as TGTGCCAGCAGCACCCGACTAGCGGGTAGCACAGATACGCAGTATTTT. Protein product: CASSTRLAGSTDTQYF. The V and J genes are TRBV7-8 and TRBJ2-3; TRBD2 agrees at 10 bases. CDR1 and CDR2 (germline): SGHVS, FQNEAQ. This CDR3 contains 16 residues. Trimming removed 5 bases from V and 0 bases from J; junction bases left unmatched: 5.

About this clonotype: With only one base between it and a far larger clone, this is likely a read error. This chain joins TRBV7-8 and TRBJ1-1; tentative D call: TRBD1 (5 bases). The CDR3 extends over 16 amino acids. CDR1 is SGHVS, CDR2 FQNEAQ, per germline. The DNA for the CDR3 is TGTGCCAGCAGCCAAGTCGGGCAGGGCCTGAACACTGACGCTTTCTTT. Residues: CASSQVGQGLNTDAFF.

Only a few counts were recorded for this clonotype. A much larger clone lies a single base off, so this may be a read error. The rearrangement joins TRBV6-2 or TRBV6-3 to TRBJ2-7; D possibly corresponds to TRBD2 (7 bases). Germline V gene data show CDR1 as MNHEY and CDR2 as SVGEGT. The CDR3 has 16 amino acids. The CDR3 DNA follows: TGTGCCAACAGTTACCCCGGGGGGCTGGGGTTAAACGAGCAGTACTTC. Translation: CANSYPGGLGLNEQYF.

This clonotype was seen repeatedly, ten times or more. This chain joins TRBV28 and TRBJ2-1; D is uncertain. The CDR3 sequence is 14 residues long. Between the trimmed V and J ends, which lost 6 bases and 0 bases, there was a span of 9 bases. Germline CDR1 is MDHEN and CDR2 is SYDVKM. The CDR3 spells CASRVESSYNEQFF. As DNA, the CDR3 is TGTGCCAGCAGGGTCGAGAGCTCCTACAATGAGCAGTTCTTC.

The sample holds many counts of this clonotype. This chain connects TRBV27 to TRBJ2-1; 11 bases are a match to TRBD2. Germline V CDR1 and CDR2: MNHEY, SMNVEV (reference sequence). CDR3 length: 14 amino acids. The V and J ends lost 3 bases and 9 bases, in that order; junction bases with no gene match: 4. The CDR3 spells CASSFTSGSLEQFF. The CDR3, as DNA: TGTGCCAGCAGTTTTACTAGCGGGAGTCTTGAGCAGTTCTTC.

The gene calls are TRBV20-1 and TRBJ2-1; TRBD2 matches 8 bases. Germline CDR1 DFQATT, CDR2 SNEGSKA (reference sequence). CDR3 length: 16 amino acids. The trim removed 0 bases at V and 0 bases at J, leaving 4 bases unmatched. The CDR3 protein is CSARDFRGGSYNEQFF. CDR3 DNA sequence: TGCAGTGCTAGAGATTTTCGGGGGGGCTCCTACAATGAGCAGTTCTTC.

This clonotype was seen ten or more times. This chain links TRBV19 with TRBJ2-1; D gene ambiguous. V lost 6 bases and J lost 3, with 15 bases in between. This CDR3 has 15 amino acids. Looked up from germline, CDR1 is LNHDA and CDR2 is SQIVND (reference sequence). The chain's CDR3 is CASSPVATNYNEQFF. DNA for the CDR3: TGTGCCAGTAGCCCCGTTGCGACCAACTACAATGAGCAGTTCTTC.

This clonotype was detected a few times. Here the CDR3 omits its conserved ending phenylalanine or tryptophan, so a read error is the likely source. The chain joins TRBV4-1 to TRBJ2-2, with TRBD1 matching over 8 bases. The CDR3 length is 15 residues. After removal of 5 bases from V and 2 bases from J, the junction contained 4 bases not matched to a gene. Per germline, CDR1 MGHRA and CDR2 YSYEKL. CDR3 DNA: TGCGCCAGCAGCTCGCAGGGGGCTAACACCGGGGAGCTGTTTCCT. This sequence encodes CASSSQGANTGELFP.

This chain uses TRBV12-3 or TRBV12-4 with TRBJ2-1; a possible D gene is TRBD2 (5 bases). The CDR3 loop spans 15 amino acids. Trimming stripped 6 bases from V and 6 bases from J, with 18 bases between. The CDR3 loop is CASSYGSLATNEQFF. In nucleotides, the CDR3 is TGTGCCAGCAGCTATGGGAGTCTAGCTACCAATGAGCAGTTCTTC.

This clonotype was observed once. The V call is TRBV12-3 or TRBV12-4, the J call TRBJ2-5; D gene ambiguous. Trimming stripped 2 bases from V and 3 bases from J, with 10 bases between. CDR3 length: 14 amino acids. CDR3 in DNA: TGTGCCAGCAGTTTAAGTCAACTCAAAGAGACCCAGTACTTC. This translates into CASSLSQLKETQYF.

This clonotype appeared many times. V and J are TRBV10-2 and TRBJ2-1; TRBD2 matches 9 bases. Per the germline V gene, CDR1 is WSHSY and CDR2 is SAAADI. The CDR3 contains 17 residues. Trimming cost V 6 bases and J 0 bases; bases outside gene matches: 9. The CDR3 DNA follows: TGCGCCAGCAGCCGGACTAGCGCCCAGAGCTCCTACAATGAGCAGTTCTTC. Translating gives CASSRTSAQSSYNEQFF.

The V gene is TRBV5-6, the J gene TRBJ2-1; no reliable D call. This CDR3 region has 15 residues. With 4 bases removed from V and 5 bases from J, the gap between germline ends came to 16 bases. The germline CDR1 and CDR2 sequences are SGHDT and YYEEEE. Written as DNA, the CDR3 is TGTGCCAGCAGCCGATGGCATTCAGGAAACAATGAGCAGTTCTTC. Translation gives CASSRWHSGNNEQFF.

This clonotype was detected ten times or more. The chain employs TRBV25-1 and TRBJ1-6; 7 bases map to TRBD1. The CDR3 extends over 14 amino acids. The germline CDR1 and CDR2 sequences are MGHDK and SYGVNS. With V trimmed by 4 bases and J by 10 bases, 7 bases remained unmatched. The DNA for the CDR3 is TGTGCCAGCAGTGGAAGACAGGGCAGGTCACCCCTCCACTTT. Its translation is CASSGRQGRSPLHF.

This clonotype occurred a few times. A much larger clone lies a single base off, so this may be a read error. The chain employs TRBV28 and TRBJ1-2, with D tentatively TRBD1 (5 bases). CDR1 and CDR2 from the germline V gene are MDHEN and SYDVKM. V was clipped by 1 base and J by 3 bases, with 6 bases between them. CDR3 length equals 13 residues. CDR3: CASSLLGDYGYTF. DNA for the CDR3: TGTGCCAGCAGTTTATTGGGGGACTATGGCTACACCTTC.

This chain uses TRBV10-1 with TRBJ1-1, with a tentative D call TRBD1 (6 bases). Per the germline V gene, CDR1 is WNHNN and CDR2 is SYGVQD (reference sequence). The CDR3 spans 13 residues. V shed 6 bases and J shed 0 bases, with 8 bases lying between them. This chain's CDR3 is CASRGQLNTEAFF. For the CDR3, the DNA is TGCGCCAGCAGAGGACAGTTGAACACTGAAGCTTTCTTT.